These 20 T cell receptor beta chains were sequenced from one sample in a study of T cell clonality in common variable immunodeficiency. Findings of the study overall: Fewer deletions and N-nucleotide insertions were reportedly seen in common variable immunodeficiency TCR beta sequences.

These receptors lack a known antigen. Using immunoSEQ multiplex PCR, the repertoire was profiled, and TCRdb retains in-frame clones only, with some absent. The sample yields about 8,000 clones, without any singletons. The sequencing sample was made of peripheral blood mononuclear cells. Receptor source: a human donor with common variable immunodeficiency.

This clone came up many times. Read sequence stops 3 residues before the CDR3 end, and the germline J gene provides the missing end. The V gene is TRBV20-1, the J gene TRBJ2-5, with 11 bases identical to TRBD2. This CDR3 region has 17 residues. Germline assignment: CDR1 DFQATT and CDR2 SNEGSKA (reference sequence). J was trimmed by 0 bases and V by 7 bases; bases with no gene match: 13. The CDR3 bases that were read are TGCAGTGGACTCGGGACTAGCGGCTCAACCCACCAAGAGACC. This gives the protein CSGLGTSGSTHQET. In full, the CDR3 is CSGLGTSGSTHQETQYF.

This clone came up many times. The observed sequence ends 3 residues before the CDR3 terminus, with the missing tail filled in from the germline J gene. The V and J genes are TRBV19 and TRBJ2-2; 7 bases align to TRBD1. J lost 5 bases, V lost 3 bases, and 6 bases had no gene match. The CDR3 sequence is 15 residues long. Germline lookup yields CDR1 LNHDA and CDR2 SQIVND (reference sequence). The CDR3 sequence is CASSIRTGATGELFF. The sequenced CDR3 bases are TGTGCCAGTAGTATCAGGACAGGTGCGACCGGGGAG.

Within the sample, this clone is medium-sized (0.01 to 0.1%). Read sequence stops 3 residues before the CDR3 end, and the germline J gene provides the missing end. The V and J genes are TRBV30 and TRBJ1-2; 8 nucleotides match TRBD1. Germline-derived CDR1 and CDR2 are GTSNPN and SVGIG (reference sequence). CDR3 length: 12 residues. The CDR3 protein is CAWSGTGDGYTF. The CDR3 bases that were read are TGTGCCTGGAGCGGGACAGGAGACGGC. Using reference TRBV30 and TRBJ1-2 for the parts outside the CDR3, the full variable domain is SQTIHQWPATLVQPVGSPLSLECTVEGTSNPNLYWYRQAAGRGLQLLFYSVGIGQISSEVPQNLSASRPQDRQFILSSKKLLLSDSGFYLCAWSGTGDGYTFGSGTRLTVV.

On this clone: The read ends 3 residues early relative to the CDR3; the germline J gene fills the gap. This rearrangement joins TRBV19 to TRBJ1-1, with 8 bases matching TRBD1. This CDR3 has 14 residues. The V gene end was trimmed by 7 bases and the J gene end by 6 bases; junction bases not matched to a gene: 10. Germline V gene sequence: CDR1 LNHDA, CDR2 SQIVND (reference sequence). The DNA read from the CDR3 is TGTGCCAGTATAGGGACAGGAAGGTTCGCTGAA. Translated: CASIGTGRFAE. The entire CDR3 protein is CASIGTGRFAEAFF. Filled out from reference TRBV19 and TRBJ1-1, the complete variable domain reads DGGITQSPKYLFRKEGQNVTLSCEQNLNHDAMYWYRQDPGQGLRLIYYSQIVNDFQKGDIAEGYSVSREKKESFPLTVTSAQKNPTAFYLCASIGTGRFAEAFFGQGTRLTVV.

This clone rates as medium-sized. From the germline J gene comes the end of the CDR3, since the read stops 3 residues before it. The chain has TRBV20-1 and TRBJ2-1, with TRBD2 matching 8 bases. With 5 bases clipped from V and 2 bases from J, the junction kept 8 bases outside the gene matches. CDR3 size: 15 residues. Looked up from germline, CDR1 is DFQATT and CDR2 is SNEGSKA (reference sequence). Here the CDR3 reads CSASTSGGPYNEQFF. The sequenced part of the CDR3 DNA is TGCAGTGCTTCGACGAGCGGGGGACCCTACAATGAG.

This clone was seen repeatedly, ten times or more. The read halts 3 residues ahead of the CDR3 end, with the missing end drawn from the germline J gene. The V call is TRBV7-9, the J call TRBJ1-1, with 9 bases fitting TRBD1. Trimming at V came to 4 bases and at J to 2 bases, leaving 2 bases not matched to a gene. The V gene's germline CDR1 is SEHNR and CDR2 FQNEAQ (reference sequence). CDR3 length: 14 amino acids. The CDR3 here is CASSSQGANTEAFF. The sequenced CDR3 bases are TGTGCCAGCAGCTCACAGGGGGCTAACACTGAA.

This clone was detected many times. The sequence runs out 3 residues before the end of the CDR3; the remainder is reconstructed from the germline J gene. V usage is TRBV5-4 and J usage is TRBJ2-1, with a weak D call TRBD1 (5 bases). Trimming pared 4 bases from V and 4 bases from J, leaving 12 bases between. The CDR3 totals 14 residues. Germline V gene data show CDR1 as SGHNT and CDR2 as YYREEE (reference sequence). Partial CDR3 DNA: TGTGCCAGCAGCCCTGAAGGGGCTTACAATGAG. It yields the protein CASSPEGAYNE. The entire CDR3 protein is CASSPEGAYNEQFF.

A remark on this clone: The CDR3 end falls 3 residues outside the read, so it is completed with the germline J gene. This chain connects TRBV7-6 to TRBJ2-5; no definite D call. The CDR3 has 15 amino acids. Germline lookup yields CDR1 SGHVS and CDR2 FNYEAQ. V lost 2 bases to trimming and J lost 0 bases, with 10 bases between them. CDR3 in amino acids: CASSLNPRYQETQYF. The sequenced CDR3 bases are TGTGCCAGCAGCTTAAACCCCAGGTACCAAGAGACC.

By its share, this clone is medium-sized. Read sequence stops 3 residues before the CDR3 end, and the germline J gene provides the missing end. The V call is TRBV19, the J call TRBJ2-5, with a weak D call TRBD2 (7 bases). CDR1 and CDR2 from the germline V gene are LNHDA and SQIVND (reference sequence). The CDR3 runs 15 residues. V dropped 3 bases and J dropped 4 bases, with 15 bases sitting between them. Here the CDR3 reads CASSIGGRLGETQYF. Partial CDR3 DNA: TGTGCCAGTAGTATCGGGGGGCGACTGGGAGAGACC.

This clone has ten or more counts. The CDR3: CASSARQGVYEQYF. The part of the CDR3 DNA that was read is TGTGCCAGCAGCGCCCGACAGGGAGTCTACGAG. The V and J genes are TRBV11-3 and TRBJ2-7, with TRBD1 matching over 7 bases. The read ends 3 residues shy of where the CDR3 ends; the end is completed using the germline J gene. CDR1 is SGHNT, CDR2 YENEEA, per germline. V lost 5 bases, J lost 3 bases, and 7 bases stayed unmatched. The CDR3 loop spans 14 amino acids.

As for this clone: The missing CDR3 end, 3 residues past where the read stops, is filled in from the germline J gene. The chain is built from TRBV19 and TRBJ1-3, with TRBD1 matching 7 bases. The CDR3 has 15 residues. Losses at the gene ends were 5 bases for V and 0 bases for J; bases not matched to a gene: 4. Germline V lookup: CDR1 LNHDA, CDR2 SQIVND (reference sequence). CDR3 sequence reads: CASSERQGSGNTIYF. CDR3 DNA, as far as it was read: TGTGCCAGTAGTGAACGACAGGGCTCTGGAAACACC.

This clone is judged medium-sized (0.01 to 0.1%). The DNA read from the CDR3 is TGCGCCAGCAGCTTGAAACTAGCGGGAGAAGGGTACGAG. This gives the protein CASSLKLAGEGYE. The full CDR3 reads CASSLKLAGEGYEQYF. This chain uses TRBV5-1 with TRBJ2-7; 11 nucleotides align to TRBD2. The read stops 3 residues short of the end of the CDR3; the missing end is completed from the germline J gene. Germline values: CDR1 SGHRS, CDR2 YFSETQ. V shed 1 base and J 4 bases; nucleotides not matched to a gene: 7. The CDR3 loop spans 16 amino acids.

CDR3 region: CATIRERTEAFF. The part of the CDR3 DNA that was read is TGTGCCACCATCAGGGAGAGGACTGAA. The chain joins TRBV5-8 to TRBJ1-1, with a possible D match to TRBD1 (5 bases). The read comes to an end 3 residues before the CDR3 does, leaving the germline J gene to fill in the end. Trimming removed 9 bases from V and 5 bases from J, with 14 bases in between. CDR3 length equals 12 residues. Germline V gene data show CDR1 as SGHTS and CDR2 as YDEGEE.

With respect to this clone: The read finishes 3 residues shy of the CDR3 end, and the germline J gene is used to complete it. The rearrangement joins TRBV29-1 to TRBJ2-7; 7 bases line up with TRBD1. With V trimmed by 6 bases and J by 0 bases, 8 bases remained unmatched. Germline V gene lookup returns CDR1 SQVTM and CDR2 ANQGSEA. CDR3 length: 14 residues. Partial CDR3 DNA: TGCAGCGTAACCGGGACAGAGAGCTCCTACGAG. Translated: CSVTGTESSYE. The entire CDR3 protein is CSVTGTESSYEQYF.

In its sample, this clone ranks as medium-sized. The sequenced fragment ends 3 residues before the CDR3 boundary, so the rest is inferred from the germline J gene. The chain joins TRBV2 to TRBJ2-1; 12 nucleotides align to TRBD2. V lost 8 bases and J lost 7; bases outside the gene matches: 9. In germline, CDR1 is SNHLY, CDR2 FYNNEI. The CDR3 sequence is 15 residues long. Incomplete CDR3 DNA: TGTGCCAGCGCACGACTAGCGGGAGTTCCAAATGAG. Its translation: CASARLAGVPNE. The CDR3 in full is CASARLAGVPNEQFF.

Note on this clone: The read is 3 residues too short to cover the CDR3 end, so that end is filled in from the germline J gene. This chain joins TRBV7-3 and TRBJ1-3; D gene uncertain. Germline V gene data show CDR1 as SGHTA and CDR2 as FQGTGA. Trimming removed 4 bases from V and 5 bases from J, with 18 bases in between. The CDR3 length is 16 residues. The sequenced part of the CDR3 DNA is TGTGCCAGCAGCTATGGTACGGGGTGCAGGAGAAACACC. It is translated as CASSYGTGCRRNT. The full CDR3 protein is CASSYGTGCRRNTIYF.

This clone has just a few counts. The read stops 3 residues short of the end of the CDR3; the missing end is completed from the germline J gene. This sequence joins TRBV10-2 and TRBJ2-1; D not resolved. V gave up 6 bases and J gave up 7 bases, with 13 bases separating them. In germline, CDR1 is WSHSY, CDR2 SAAADI. The CDR3 contains 13 residues. This CDR3 reads CASSVLEVNEQFF. The covered CDR3 bases are TGCGCCAGCAGCGTCCTCGAGGTTAATGAG.

This clone occurred a few times. The read ends 3 residues early relative to the CDR3; the germline J gene fills the gap. The chain recombines TRBV6-1 with TRBJ2-7, with D tentatively TRBD1 (5 bases). Germline CDR1 MNHNS, CDR2 SASEGT. This CDR3 has 13 amino acids. Deletions cut 2 bases from V and 1 base from J, with 6 bases between. CDR3 DNA (partial): TGTGCCAGCAGTGAAAGACAGTCCTACGAG. Translation: CASSERQSYE. The entire CDR3 is CASSERQSYEQYF.

This clone was seen a few times. The CDR3 end lies 3 residues beyond the end of the read and is filled in from the germline J gene. V usage is TRBV6-1 and J usage is TRBJ2-7, with TRBD2 identical over 9 bases. This CDR3 is built from 15 residues. The ends lost 4 bases at V and 5 bases at J; junction bases unmatched: 9. Germline values: CDR1 MNHNS, CDR2 SASEGT. The chain's CDR3 is CASSVLAGENDEQYF. CDR3 bases read: TGTGCCAGCAGTGTGTTAGCGGGAGAGAACGACGAG.

By share of the sample, this clone is medium-sized. The read is 3 residues too short to cover the CDR3 end, so that end is filled in from the germline J gene. The genes are TRBV19 and TRBJ2-1; D unclear. The CDR3 is made up of 12 amino acids. Per the germline V gene, CDR1 is LNHDA and CDR2 is SQIVND (reference sequence). Trimming removed 3 bases at V and 7 bases at J, with 7 bases between. The CDR3 protein is CASSISNNEQFF. The CDR3 DNA, read in part, is TGTGCCAGTAGTATTTCCAATAATGAG.